What follows describes a single T cell receptor (beta chain). The antigen is undetermined. Germline CDR1 and CDR2: MNHEY and SMNVEV (reference sequence). V lost 5 bases and J lost 5, with 13 bases in between. The CDR3 runs 15 residues. TCR beta libraries were made by quantitative 5'-RACE with molecular barcodes. TCRdb itself ran the 5' RACE reads through MiXCR, one entry per CDR3 protein. This table holds around 890,000 distinct CDR3 sequences, around 11% found once. These data originate in a study of CD8 T cells in ankylosing spondylitis. Study-wide points: There was reportedly significant enrichment of clones that were disease-linked in matched ankylosing spondylitis synovial fluid. Roughly eight highly homologous variants made up a TCR beta motif that seemed to typify ankylosing spondylitis blood.

Specimen: blood, either unsorted or a sorted T cell fraction (not recorded which). The chain joins TRBV27 to TRBJ2-6; tentatively, D is TRBD2 (6 bases). The clonotype was recovered from a male donor with ankylosing spondylitis. As DNA, the CDR3 is TGTGCCAGCAGTCCCTCCGGGAGATGGGCCAACGTCCTGACTTTC. It is translated as CASSPSGRWANVLTF.